One and the same sample provided the 20 T cell receptor beta chains below, sequenced in a study of regulatory T cells in long-lasting Graves disease (dated by TCRdb to the early 2020s). Per the publication, the time point label means: newly diagnosed GD, antithyroid drugs for less than 3 months. For both TCR sequencing and RNA sequencing, RNA was extracted from PBMCs using TRIzol. Library method: multiplex PCR. Reads for this sample came from an Illumina HiSeq 4000. To build TCR beta libraries, CDR3 regions were amplified by Arm-PCR using iRepertoire HTBI primers. In-frame beta chains were kept once TCRdb had trimmed the public reads at Q25 with fastp and called clones with MiXCR. All rows with the same CDR3 protein become a single entry with the most common DNA and genes. For this sample the table gives over 450,000 distinct CDR3 sequences, of which more than 10% were detected only once. 7.5% to 9% of the sample goes to the ten largest clones.

These records were also assigned to another study, of T cells in Graves' hyperthyroidism and ophthalmopathy.

The specimen comprised peripheral blood mononuclear cells (PBMCs), sampled at new diagnosis, from a patient treated with antithyroid drugs. The receptors derive from a woman aged 25-40 years with Graves disease. Donor details come from another sample of the same person, matched by shared clones.

This clonotype was picked up many times. The chain employs TRBV5-1 and TRBJ2-3; 9 bases match TRBD1. V shed 3 bases, J shed 4 bases, and the junction held 3 bases outside the gene matches. Germline V CDR1 and CDR2: SGHRS, YFSETQ. The CDR3 length is 14 residues. CDR3 loop: CASSSDRGADTQYF. CDR3 DNA: TGCGCCAGCAGCTCCGACAGGGGGGCAGATACGCAGTATTTT.

The rearrangement links TRBV18 to TRBJ2-3; no clear D gene. The CDR3 loop spans 15 amino acids. Germline lookup yields CDR1 KGHSH and CDR2 LQKENI. V lost 1 base and J 0 bases, leaving 8 bases between the germline ends. The CDR3 coding sequence is TGTGCCAGCTCACCACGACTCTCTAGCACAGATACGCAGTATTTT. Translating gives CASSPRLSSTDTQYF.

This clonotype was detected a few times. The rearrangement links TRBV6-2 or TRBV6-3 to TRBJ2-7; 12 bases line up with TRBD2. Germline CDR1 MNHEY, CDR2 SVGEGT. The length of the CDR3 is 18 residues. V lost 6 bases to trimming and J lost 0 bases; unmatched junction nucleotides: 12. The CDR3 nucleotides read TGTGCCAGCAGCTACGGACTAGCGGGGTCAAGATACTCCTACGAGCAGTACTTC. The encoded protein is CASSYGLAGSRYSYEQYF.

This clonotype has a count of ten or more. The V call is TRBV28, the J call TRBJ1-4, with 9 bases lining up with TRBD1. Trimming cost V 6 bases and J 7 bases; bases outside gene matches: 9. CDR1 and CDR2 from the germline V gene are MDHEN and SYDVKM. This CDR3 region has 15 residues. CDR3 nucleotides: TGTGCCAGCAGCGCAGCCGGGACAGGGAGTGAAAAACTGTTTTTT. It specifies CASSAAGTGSEKLFF. The whole variable domain, filled in from reference TRBV28 and TRBJ1-4, reads DVKVTQSSRYLVKRTGEKVFLECVQDMDHENMFWYRQDPGLGLRLIYFSYDVKMKEKGDIPEGYSVSREKKERFSLILESASTNQTSMYLCASSAAGTGSEKLFFGSGTQLSVL.

This chain joins TRBV7-8 and TRBJ2-7, with 7 bases fitting TRBD2. Trimming at V came to 1 base and at J to 3 bases, leaving 6 bases not matched to a gene. Germline V gene lookup returns CDR1 SGHVS and CDR2 FQNEAQ. CDR3 size: 15 residues. For the CDR3, the DNA is TGTGCCAGCAGCTTAGGGGCGGGAGAAGGCTACGAGCAGTACTTC. Encoded protein: CASSLGAGEGYEQYF.

This clonotype was recorded at least ten times. The J gene is TRBJ1-6, the V gene TRBV12-3 or TRBV12-4, with D unclear. Deletions cut 2 bases from V and 10 bases from J, with 6 bases between. CDR3 length: 12 amino acids. CDR3 coding DNA: TGTGCCAGCAGTTTATCCCTCTCACCCCTCCACTTT. Protein: CASSLSLSPLHF.

This clonotype appeared many times. J is TRBJ2-1 and V is TRBV7-9, with 14 bases that match TRBD2. The CDR3 extends over 18 amino acids. Germline V gene data show CDR1 as SEHNR and CDR2 as FQNEAQ (reference sequence). V gave up 4 bases and J gave up 2 bases; unmatched junction bases: 7. The CDR3 DNA follows: TGTGCCAGCAGCTCCGGGACTAGCGGGAGCATCACCTACAATGAGCAGTTCTTC. Translated, it gives CASSSGTSGSITYNEQFF.

This clonotype was recorded many times. The chain has TRBV7-9 and TRBJ2-7, with TRBD2 identical over 12 bases. CDR1 is SEHNR and CDR2 is FQNEAQ in the germline V gene (reference sequence). The CDR3 runs 17 residues. With V trimmed by 0 bases and J by 4 bases, 7 bases remained unmatched. For the CDR3, the DNA is TGTGCCAGCAGCTTAGCGCTGGGACTAGCGGGCTTATACGAGCAGTACTTC. This translates into CASSLALGLAGLYEQYF.

Ten or more counts support this clonotype. V and J are TRBV20-1 and TRBJ1-5, with unresolved D. This CDR3 has 14 residues. The germline V and J ends were trimmed by 4 bases and 3 bases, with 13 bases remaining between them. Germline V lookup: CDR1 DFQATT, CDR2 SNEGSKA (reference sequence). The DNA for the CDR3 is TGCAGTGCTATCGGGCAGCCCTACAATCAGCCCCAGCATTTT. Amino acid sequence: CSAIGQPYNQPQHF.

In this sample, this clonotype turned up a few times. The junction departs from germline at one end; a sequencing error may be responsible. The J gene is TRBJ2-1, the V gene TRBV6-1, with unresolved D. Per germline, CDR1 MNHNS and CDR2 SASEGT. This CDR3 is 12 amino acids long. The CDR3 sequence is CASSAVGNEQFF. CDR3 DNA sequence: TGTGCCAGTAGTGCGGTGGGCAATGAGCAGTTCTTC.

On this clonotype itself: A read error is likely here: a far larger clone is one base away. CDR3 sequence (DNA): TGTGCCAGCAGCCTAGATTCTGGGGAGGCCCAGTACTTC. Translating it yields CASSLDSGEAQYF. The chain is built from TRBV9 and TRBJ2-5; D is perhaps TRBD2 (6 bases). Trimming stripped 4 bases from V and 9 bases from J, with 16 bases between. The CDR3 is made up of 13 amino acids. CDR1 and CDR2 (germline): SGDLS, YYNGEE.

This clonotype was detected ten times or more. The rearrangement uses TRBV6-1 and TRBJ1-2; 7 bases are a match to TRBD1. V lost 5 bases and J lost 8; bases outside the gene matches: 5. CDR1 is MNHNS and CDR2 is SASEGT in the germline V gene. The CDR3 extends over 12 amino acids. The CDR3 DNA sequence: TGTGCCAGCAGTCCTACAGGGGTCGGCTACACCTTC. It encodes CASSPTGVGYTF.

This clonotype was observed at least ten times. The genes are TRBV28 and TRBJ1-6; D may be TRBD1 (5 bases). The V gene's germline CDR1 is MDHEN and CDR2 SYDVKM. V gave up 4 bases and J gave up 7 bases, with 20 bases separating them. The CDR3 is 17 residues long. CDR3 nucleotide sequence: TGTGCCAGCAGTTCAGTAGGACTTCAGGGCTTCAATTCACCCCTCCACTTT. Its translation is CASSSVGLQGFNSPLHF.

This clonotype was counted ten times or more. V gene TRBV19 combines with J gene TRBJ2-2; TRBD1 matches at 8 bases. This CDR3 contains 14 residues. The germline V gene has CDR1 LNHDA and CDR2 SQIVND (reference sequence). V dropped 9 bases and J dropped 4; count of bases not matched to a gene: 7. The DNA for the CDR3 is TGTGCCAGCGTCGACAGGGGACGCACCGGGGAGCTGTTTTTT. This encodes CASVDRGRTGELFF.

This clonotype showed up many times. The chain has TRBV2 and TRBJ2-1; 11 nucleotides agree with TRBD2. The germline gives CDR1 SNHLY, CDR2 FYNNEI. This CDR3 spans 14 amino acids. V dropped 5 bases and J dropped 5; count of bases not matched to a gene: 2. CDR3 coding DNA: TGTGCCAGCAGTTCTAGCGGGGGGAACAATGAGCAGTTCTTC. It codes for CASSSSGGNNEQFF.

Ten or more counts support this clonotype. The chain uses TRBV28 and TRBJ1-6, with D unclear. V shed 5 bases and J shed 8 bases, with 22 bases lying between them. The germline CDR1 and CDR2 sequences are MDHEN and SYDVKM. The CDR3 is 17 residues long. The DNA for the CDR3 is TGTGCCAGCAGTCCCCCCCCAGGCCCCTCATTTGATTCACCCCTCCACTTT. This sequence encodes CASSPPPGPSFDSPLHF.

This clonotype was recorded at least ten times. The gene calls are TRBV29-1 and TRBJ2-1; 13 bases map to TRBD2. This CDR3 spans 19 amino acids. From germline, CDR1 is SQVTM and CDR2 ANQGSEA. Trimming cost V 6 bases and J 0 bases; bases outside gene matches: 14. CDR3 in DNA: TGCAGCGTCTGGTTGGGACTAGCGGGATCAAAGAGCTCCTACAATGAGCAGTTCTTC. Protein: CSVWLGLAGSKSSYNEQFF.

This clonotype appeared many times. J is TRBJ1-5 and V is TRBV6-1; TRBD1 agrees at 8 bases. Germline V gene data show CDR1 as MNHNS and CDR2 as SASEGT. With 6 bases clipped from V and 0 bases from J, the junction kept 13 bases outside the gene matches. This CDR3 contains 18 residues. In nucleotides, the CDR3 is TGTGCCAGCAGAAATTATGGACAGGGACCATATAGCAATCAGCCCCAGCATTTT. Translated, it gives CASRNYGQGPYSNQPQHF.

This clonotype was found many times. This rearrangement joins TRBV6-1 to TRBJ1-6; no firm D call. Trimming took 5 bases from V and 9 from J, leaving 11 bases between them. CDR1 MNHNS and CDR2 SASEGT come from the germline V gene. The CDR3 consists of 13 residues. This CDR3 reads CASSRLESSPLHF. The CDR3 DNA sequence: TGTGCCAGCAGTCGGCTCGAGAGTTCACCCCTCCACTTT.

There are many counts of this clonotype. CDR3 coding DNA: TGTGCCAGCACGGTGTCTTTCGCCATGAACACTGAAGCTTTCTTT. The encoded protein is CASTVSFAMNTEAFF. The rearrangement links TRBV27 to TRBJ1-1; D remains unclear. Trimming left V 7 bases short and J 0 bases short, with 15 bases between. The CDR3 loop spans 15 amino acids. CDR1 is MNHEY and CDR2 is SMNVEV in the germline V gene (reference sequence).